Sequencing of this T cell receptor (beta chain) was carried out in a study of PD-L1 blockade in urothelial cancer (dated by TCRdb to 2017 to 2019). Looking at the study overall: Every patient began therapy at some point between 2013 and 2015 and was given atezolizumab 1,200 mg intravenously every 3 weeks. Durable clinical benefit was defined as progression-free survival longer than 6 months, and TCR features were also tested against progression-free and overall survival. Blood samples were analyzed at 3 weeks after treatment start (second dose) and at 6 weeks after treatment start. Patients had an ECOG performance status of 0 or 1 and had received between 0 and 3 prior chemotherapy regimens. TCR sequencing covered pretreatment tumor samples and matched, serially collected peripheral blood taken before and after atezolizumab treatment. About 90% of the roughly 29 patients were males with bladder-origin urothelial cancer, and about 60% of the 29 reported a prior smoking history. Blood samples gave median yields of around 150,000 T cells and 65,000 to 85,000 unique TCRs, along with a median clonality of about 0.084. Somatic, immune and clinical correlates of response to PD-L1 blockade with atezolizumab in urothelial cancer were the focus of an exploratory multi-omic analysis. Twenty-nine patients had pretreatment blood TCR-seq, some 25 had at least one posttreatment blood collection, and some 25 had tumor TCR-seq. Durable clinical benefit was achieved by nine patients but not by the remaining 20. In the same patients, whole exome sequencing and RNA sequencing of pretreatment tumors were performed in addition to TCR sequencing. Here is what the overall study found, with its caveats: Because of the small sample size (n of about 29) and the many exploratory analyses performed, the results are intended to be regarded as hypothesis-generating. Among patients with durable benefit, tumor-associated TCR clones showed greater expansion in peripheral blood 3 weeks after treatment started (n of about 20, p = 0.022). Improved progression-free and overall survival was found to be associated with pretreatment peripheral blood TCR clonality below the median.

Synthetic TCR analog templates were spiked into each PCR to estimate absolute template abundance from read counts. Using the immunoSEQ assay, TCRbeta CDR3 regions were amplified from genomic DNA with bias-controlled V and J gene primers. Sequencing of rearranged TCRbeta segments was done at approximately 20X coverage. The authors processed their data as follows. Sequencing errors were corrected by clustering and CDR3s were annotated against IMGT to assign V, D and J genes. Downstream analyses used only productive TCRbeta rearrangements, leaving out any out-of-frame or stop-codon sequences. Clonality was calculated as one minus the Shannon entropy normalized by the log of the number of unique productive sequences. Fisher's exact test with Benjamini-Hochberg correction, using a cutoff of adjusted p below 0.01, was how clones that differed between time points or between blood and tumor were identified. Drawn from immuneACCESS, this table holds only the in-frame rearrangements with V and J called that TCRdb kept. Clones are partly lost; checked studies trace under half to an unresolved V gene and leave the rest unexplained. V and J calls and clone size are copied from that table; D and trimming were computed from the DNA. Within this sample are around 56,000 clones, with about 86% of them counted one time only. Under 3% of the sample is held by the ten biggest clonotypes.

The cohort included 29 patients with locally advanced or metastatic urothelial carcinoma who were treated at Memorial Sloan Kettering on a trial protocol. Peripheral blood mononuclear cells were collected pretreatment and during treatment, at between 1 and 8 total time points per patient. The Qiagen DNeasy Blood extraction kit was used to purify genomic DNA from total PBMCs and from tumor samples. PBMCs were collected pretreatment and during treatment, and were isolated and stored as previously described. About this clone itself: The antigen it binds to is not known. Nothing much larger sits one base from this clone, and base qualities are not available.

V loses 4 bases at its end and J loses 1 base; junction bases beyond the gene matches: 5. Sequences SEHNR (CDR1) and FQNEAQ (CDR2) are obtained from the germline V gene (reference sequence). Measured from the cysteine to the phenylalanine, the CDR3 is 17 residues long. Here the CDR3 DNA is all that survives: 51 bases in frame from base 1. This clonotype was obtained from a middle-aged man with urothelial cancer. The sample in question was PBMCs, obtained around atezolizumab (anti-PD-L1) treatment. The rearrangement joined TRBV7-9 to TRBJ2-5, and 14 junctional nucleotides match TRBD2. The CDR3 corresponds to CASSSRTSGRFQETQYF. In nucleotide form, the sequence is TGTGCCAGCAGCTCACGGACTAGCGGGAGGTTCCAAGAGACCCAGTACTTC.